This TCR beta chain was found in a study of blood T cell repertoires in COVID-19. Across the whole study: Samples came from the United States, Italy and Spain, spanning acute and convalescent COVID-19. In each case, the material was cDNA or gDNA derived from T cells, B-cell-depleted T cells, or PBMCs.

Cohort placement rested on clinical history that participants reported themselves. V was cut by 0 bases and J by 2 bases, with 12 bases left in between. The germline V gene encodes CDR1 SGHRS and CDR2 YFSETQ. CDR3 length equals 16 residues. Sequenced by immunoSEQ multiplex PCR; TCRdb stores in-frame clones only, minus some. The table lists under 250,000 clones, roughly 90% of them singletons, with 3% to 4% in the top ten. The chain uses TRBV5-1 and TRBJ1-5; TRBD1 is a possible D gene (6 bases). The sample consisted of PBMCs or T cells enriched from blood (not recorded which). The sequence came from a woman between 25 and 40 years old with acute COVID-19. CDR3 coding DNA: TGCGCCAGCAGCTTGGACGGGACAAGGGGCAATCAGCCCCAGCATTTT. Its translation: CASSLDGTRGNQPQHF.